This T cell receptor beta chain is drawn from a study of blood T cell repertoires in COVID-19. About the research overall: Samples taken during acute and convalescent COVID-19 were collected in the United States, Italy and Spain.

Produced via immunoSEQ multiplex PCR; TCRdb's table is partial and in-frame only. The data show tens of thousands of clones, around 90% seen once. The material sequenced was peripheral blood. The sequence derives from a woman aged 50 to 60 with active or convalescent COVID-19.

CDR3 in amino acids: CSVRTLSPLHF. The CDR3 nucleotides read TGCAGTGTGAGAACCCTGTCACCCCTCCACTTT. The gene calls are TRBV20-1 and TRBJ1-6; no reliable D call. V was shortened by 7 bases and J by 10 bases, with 11 bases between the two germline ends. This CDR3 contains 11 residues. CDR1 and CDR2 (germline): DFQATT, SNEGSKA (reference sequence).